This T cell receptor beta chain is drawn from a study of cytotoxic CD8 clonotypes in ibrutinib-treated CLL. Study background: Response samples were taken after a median of about 11 months on treatment, range 6 to 36. Findings and caveats of the study: The clonality rise at ibrutinib response reflected private clonotype expansion.

Per germline, CDR1 MNHEY and CDR2 SVGAGI. The CDR3 sequence is 15 residues long. The ends were cut back, 6 bases at V and 0 bases at J, with 14 bases in the middle. The protocol was immunoSEQ multiplex PCR, while the TCRdb copy is restricted to in-frame clones and leaves out a portion. Found here are under 300,000 clones, 70% of them singletons; the top ten hold 15%. Comment on this clone: Its antigen is unidentified.

Sequencing used PBMCs, obtained after 24 months of ibrutinib treatment. The chain combines TRBV6-5 with TRBJ1-1, with a weak D call TRBD1 (6 bases). The source of this sequence is a human donor with chronic lymphocytic leukemia. The CDR3 DNA reads TGTGCCAGCAGCCTAGGGGGGACACTGAACACTGAAGCTTTCTTT. Encoded protein: CASSLGGTLNTEAFF.